This T cell receptor beta chain was recorded in a study of shared clonotypes between healthy human individuals (dated by TCRdb to about 2020). Study-level background: The cohort comprised two women and a few men aged 18 to 49 years. Per donor, three plates each were used for CD4 naive and CD4 memory, two for CD8 naive, and one for CD8 memory. Blood TCR repertoires of about five healthy adults were deeply sequenced to estimate repertoire size and the extent of clonotype sharing between individuals. To increase sequencing depth and limit assay-specific biases, different laboratories used diverse techniques to prepare libraries and sequence TCR repertoires. Each donor's leukapheresis produced roughly between roughly 0.85 and 10 billion PBMCs.

The cysteine opens and the phenylalanine closes a CDR3 of 10 amino acids. The sequence is cut down to CDR3 DNA, 30 bases in frame from base 1. Based on the germline V gene, the CDR1 and CDR2 sequences are MDHEN and SYDVKM. V drops 10 bases and J drops 7 bases, leaving 8 bases in between. The study at large found these results: Sampling was restricted to blood, and TCR repertoires in tissue are likely to differ from TCR repertoires in blood. Naive subsets generally had larger estimated clonotype richness than memory subsets. Pairwise subsampling led to the expectation that sequencing depth would affect the degree of clonotype sharing among donors. Rarefaction of sorted-subset datasets indicated incomplete sequencing despite the large sequencing depth. Because the study included a small number of donors, the genetic and exposure-history diversity represented was limited. When a few donors were compared, the shared fraction of clonotypes was around 5% for naive CD4, 3.5% to 4% for naive CD8, 2% to 2.5% for memory CD4, and less than 0.45% for memory CD8. Compared with non-shared clonotypes, clonotypes shared by all four sorted-subset donors had higher generation probabilities.

Using the deep immunoSEQ assay, multiplex PCR amplified TCR CDR3 regions from genomic DNA. Extracted genomic DNA from each cell subset was distributed evenly across all wells of several immunoSEQ 96-well plates, and each plate was treated as a replicate. For sorted subsets, each replicate PCR was loaded with 200 ng genomic DNA, equivalent to about 33,000 T cell genomes. The purified libraries were quantified using a Qubit 3.0 fluorometer, sized with a Bioanalyzer 2100, and then quantified again using the KAPA Library Quantification kit. Every immunoSEQ 96-well plate was sequenced on a dedicated single-read 150-cycle Illumina NextSeq 550 flow cell. The paper's processing steps were these. Because only junctional sequences without quality scores were contained in the immunoSEQ output, filtering matching that applied to full-length reads could not be performed. Sequences were annotated with PyIR, a Python wrapper for IgBLAST v1.9, using IMGT germline references to assign V/J genes and CDR3. Reads were filtered out if the reads had weak V/J assignments (E-value above 1e-6), no CDR3, stop codons, out-of-frame junctions, or ambiguous translated residues. V3J clonotypes were defined as sequences sharing the same inferred V gene, J gene, and CDR3 amino acid sequence. Percentage overlap between repertoires was calculated by dividing the number of shared unique clonotypes by the size of the smaller repertoire. Richness of each repertoire was evaluated using RTK rarefaction, the Chao1 estimator, and Recon v2.1 estimates of unobserved clonotypes. Generation probabilities for all TCRbeta clonotypes obtained by the gDNA method from four donors were computed using OLGA. In TCRdb, the immuneACCESS table is reduced to in-frame sequences with V and J assigned. These tables do not hold every clone; where another copy was compared, an unresolved V gene accounts for under half, and the others remain unexplained. The V and J calls and clone size were taken over from that table, and D and trimming were inferred from the DNA. Counted in this sample were about 2 million clones; 85% to 95% of them appeared once. The top ten clonotypes cover 0.1% to 0.15% of the sample.

Details on this clone: Its antigen remains undetermined. There are no base qualities to consult, and no much larger clone falls within one base.

The donors were healthy, HIV-negative adults who had no recently reported acute infections or vaccinations. All donors were Caucasian adults living in Nashville, Tennessee, USA. CD4+ T cells were enriched through magnetic negative selection, after which naive cells were positively selected on CD45RA and the remaining negative fraction served as the memory subset. Blood was collected by leukapheresis, and PBMCs were isolated by Ficoll-Histopaque density gradient centrifugation and then cryopreserved in liquid nitrogen vapor phase. Purity and quantity of every magnetically sorted T cell population were checked by analytical flow cytometry. Genomic DNA was isolated from every sorted fraction and measured by UV absorbance on a Nanodrop 2000c.

The TCR comes from a man between 18 and 35 years old in good health. Sequencing was carried out using naive CD4+ T cells sorted from blood. Reading the label with the study, this specimen's cell subset or site is: CD45RA+ positively selected. This sequence uses TRBV28 and TRBJ1-3; the D gene is not confidently resolved. The DNA sequence is TGTGCCACGTTTGCCAACACCATATATTTT. Translation gives CATFANTIYF.